The source of this T cell receptor (beta chain) is a study of control samples from healthy donors and cancer patients. Trimming left V 8 bases short and J 2 bases short, with 15 bases between. The CDR3 consists of 14 residues. The germline V gene encodes CDR1 SNHLY and CDR2 FYNNEI. The data were produced by immunoSEQ multiplex PCR, yet TCRdb's version contains in-frame clones alone and is incomplete. This table holds about 92,000 clones, roughly four fifths found once. This sequence joins TRBV2 and TRBJ2-5, with D hard to call. The clonotype originates from a woman in her sixties or seventies in good health. Sequencing was done on a sample of blood. The CDR3: CASCISRSQETQYF. The CDR3 bases are TGTGCCAGCTGTATATCCAGGTCACAAGAGACCCAGTACTTC.